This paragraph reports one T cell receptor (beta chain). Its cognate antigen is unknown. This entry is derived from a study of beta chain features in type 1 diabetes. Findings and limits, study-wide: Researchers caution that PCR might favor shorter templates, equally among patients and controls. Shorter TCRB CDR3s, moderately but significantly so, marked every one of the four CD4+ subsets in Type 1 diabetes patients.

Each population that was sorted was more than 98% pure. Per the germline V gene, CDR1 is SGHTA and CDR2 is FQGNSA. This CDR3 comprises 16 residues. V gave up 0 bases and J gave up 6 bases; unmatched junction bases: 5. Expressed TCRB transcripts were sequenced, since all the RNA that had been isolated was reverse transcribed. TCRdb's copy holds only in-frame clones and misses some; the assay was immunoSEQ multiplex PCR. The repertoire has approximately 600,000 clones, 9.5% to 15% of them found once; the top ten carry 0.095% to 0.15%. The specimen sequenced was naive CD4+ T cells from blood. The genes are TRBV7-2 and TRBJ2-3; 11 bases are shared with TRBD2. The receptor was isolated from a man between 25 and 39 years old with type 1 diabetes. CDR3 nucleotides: TGTGCCAGCAGCTTAGCGGGGACTAGCGGAATTGATACGCAGTATTTT. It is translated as CASSLAGTSGIDTQYF. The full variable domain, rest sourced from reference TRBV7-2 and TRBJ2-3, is GAGVSQSPSNKVTEKGKDVELRCDPISGHTALYWYRQSLGQGLEFLIYFQGNSAPDKSGLPSDRFSAERTGGSVSTLTIQRTQQEDSAVYLCASSLAGTSGIDTQYFGPGTRLTVL.